A single T cell receptor (beta chain) is shown here with its context. Its antigen specificity is not known. Base qualities were left out, and no much larger clone turns up one base away. The library was generated by the immunoSEQ multiplex PCR assay. In TCRdb, the immuneACCESS table is reduced to in-frame sequences with V and J assigned. These tables do not hold every clone; where another copy was compared, an unresolved V gene accounts for under half, and the others remain unexplained. Across this sample there are 91,000 or so clones, with 92% seen only once. More than 2% of the sample lies in the top ten. The data are from a study of T cell changes during pregnancy in multiple sclerosis (dated by TCRdb to the late 2010s). The study in broad terms: The study looked at changes in the T cell repertoire across pregnancy in women with multiple sclerosis.

CDR1 is given as SGHAT and CDR2 as FQNNGV, both from the germline V gene. A distance of 13 bases separates the germline ends of V and J, which lose 3 bases and 4 bases respectively. Spanning cysteine to phenylalanine, the CDR3 consists of 14 amino acids. Only the CDR3 part of the read is kept: 42 bases, read in frame from the first base. This receptor was obtained from a female donor with multiple sclerosis, enrolled in a pregnancy study. The rearranged chain carries TRBV11-2 and TRBJ2-7, with no D gene named confidently. The sequences come from peripheral blood, collected after pregnancy. The DNA sequence is given as TGTGCCAGCAGCTTGTCATTTGCGCGGTACGAGCAGTACTTC. Its protein product is CASSLSFARYEQYF.